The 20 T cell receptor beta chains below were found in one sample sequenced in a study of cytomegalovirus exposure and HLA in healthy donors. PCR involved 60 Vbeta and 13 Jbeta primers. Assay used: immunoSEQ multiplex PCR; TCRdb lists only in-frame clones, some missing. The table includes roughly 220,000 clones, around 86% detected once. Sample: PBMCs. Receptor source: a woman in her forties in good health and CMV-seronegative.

The CDR3: CASSERGLARYNEQFF. The DNA of the CDR3 is TGCGCCAGCAGTGAAAGGGGGCTCGCTAGGTACAATGAGCAGTTCTTC. The chain carries TRBV10-1 and TRBJ2-1; 7 bases match TRBD1. The V and J ends lost 3 bases and 4 bases, in that order; junction bases with no gene match: 9. The CDR3 consists of 16 residues. CDR1 is WNHNN and CDR2 is SYGVQD in the germline V gene (reference sequence).

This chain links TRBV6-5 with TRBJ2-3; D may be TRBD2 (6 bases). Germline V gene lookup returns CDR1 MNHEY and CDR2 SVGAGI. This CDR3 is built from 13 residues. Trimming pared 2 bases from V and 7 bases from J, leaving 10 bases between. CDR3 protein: CASSYLGLNTQYF. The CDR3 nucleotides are TGTGCCAGCAGTTACCTGGGACTCAATACGCAGTATTTT.

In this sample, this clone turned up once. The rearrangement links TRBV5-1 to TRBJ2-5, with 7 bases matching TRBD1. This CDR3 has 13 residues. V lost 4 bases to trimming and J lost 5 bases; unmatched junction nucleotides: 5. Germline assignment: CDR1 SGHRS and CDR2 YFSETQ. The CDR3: CASSTDRVETQYF. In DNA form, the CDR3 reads TGCGCCAGCAGCACTGACAGGGTTGAGACCCAGTACTTC.

The CDR3, as DNA: TGTGCCAGCTCGACAGGGGCGATAGAGACCCAGTACTTC. It translates to CASSTGAIETQYF. V and J are TRBV6-6 and TRBJ2-5; 8 nucleotides agree with TRBD1. The CDR3 is made up of 13 amino acids. V was pared by 8 bases and J by 4 bases, with 6 bases of the junction left unmatched. CDR1 is MNHNY, CDR2 SVGAGI, per germline (reference sequence).

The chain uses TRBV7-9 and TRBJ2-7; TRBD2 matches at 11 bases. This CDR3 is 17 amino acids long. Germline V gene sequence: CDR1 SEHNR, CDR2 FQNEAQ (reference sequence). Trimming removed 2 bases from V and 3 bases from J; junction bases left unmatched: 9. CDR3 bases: TGTGCCAGCAGCTTATCAACTAGCGGGAGTAGAATCTACGAGCAGTACTTC. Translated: CASSLSTSGSRIYEQYF.

The CDR3 reads CASSWGPLDRGRNYGYTF. Written as DNA, the CDR3 is TGTGCCAGCAGCTGGGGTCCCCTTGACAGGGGGCGGAACTATGGCTACACCTTC. The rearrangement links TRBV5-6 to TRBJ1-2; 10 bases are shared with TRBD1. J was trimmed by 2 bases and V by 3 bases; bases with no gene match: 13. The germline V gene has CDR1 SGHDT and CDR2 YYEEEE. The CDR3 sequence is 18 residues long.

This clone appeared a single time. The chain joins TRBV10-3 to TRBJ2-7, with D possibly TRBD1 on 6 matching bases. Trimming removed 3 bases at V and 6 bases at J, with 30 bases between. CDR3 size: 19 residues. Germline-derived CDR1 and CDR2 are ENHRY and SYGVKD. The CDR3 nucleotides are TGTGCCATCAGTGACTCATTATCGGGAATACGGACAGTTTCCGGCGAGCAGTACTTC. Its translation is CAISDSLSGIRTVSGEQYF.

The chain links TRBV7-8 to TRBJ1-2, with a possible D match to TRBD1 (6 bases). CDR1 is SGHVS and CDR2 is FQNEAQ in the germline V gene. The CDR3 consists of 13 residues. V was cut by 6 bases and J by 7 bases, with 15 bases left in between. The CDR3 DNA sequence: TGTGCCAGCAGGGAACAGGGCAGGGGTGGCTACACCTTC. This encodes CASREQGRGGYTF.

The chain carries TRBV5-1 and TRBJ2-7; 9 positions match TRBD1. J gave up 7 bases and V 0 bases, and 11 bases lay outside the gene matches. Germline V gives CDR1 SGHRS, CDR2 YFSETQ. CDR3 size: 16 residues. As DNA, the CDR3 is TGCGCCAGCAGCTTGGCCCTAGTACAGGGGGCGGAAGAGCAGTACTTC. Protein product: CASSLALVQGAEEQYF.

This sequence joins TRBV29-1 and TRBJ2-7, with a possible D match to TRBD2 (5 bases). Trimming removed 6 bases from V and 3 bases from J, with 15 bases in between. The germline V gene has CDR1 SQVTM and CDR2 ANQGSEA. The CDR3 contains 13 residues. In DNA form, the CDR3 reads TGCAGCGTGGGGAGTGATCCCCTCTACGAGCAGTACTTC. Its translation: CSVGSDPLYEQYF.

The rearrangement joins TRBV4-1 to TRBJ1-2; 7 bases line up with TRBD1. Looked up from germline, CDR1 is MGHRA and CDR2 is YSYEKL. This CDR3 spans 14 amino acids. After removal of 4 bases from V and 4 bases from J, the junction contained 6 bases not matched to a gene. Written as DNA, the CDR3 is TGCGCCAGCAGCCCAGATTGGGACAGCTATGGCTACACCTTC. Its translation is CASSPDWDSYGYTF.

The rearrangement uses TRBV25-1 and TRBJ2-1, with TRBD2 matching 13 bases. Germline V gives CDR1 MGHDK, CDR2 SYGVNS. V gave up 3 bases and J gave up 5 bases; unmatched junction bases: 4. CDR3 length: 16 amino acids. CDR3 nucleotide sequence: TGTGCCAGCAGTGATCCCGGGACTAGCGGGAACAATGAGCAGTTCTTC. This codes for CASSDPGTSGNNEQFF. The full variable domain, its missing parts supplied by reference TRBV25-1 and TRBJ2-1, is EADIYQTPRYLVIGTGKKITLECSQTMGHDKMYWYQQDPGMELHLIHYSYGVNSTEKGDLSSESTVSRIRTEHFPLTLESARPSHTSQYLCASSDPGTSGNNEQFFGPGTRLTVL.

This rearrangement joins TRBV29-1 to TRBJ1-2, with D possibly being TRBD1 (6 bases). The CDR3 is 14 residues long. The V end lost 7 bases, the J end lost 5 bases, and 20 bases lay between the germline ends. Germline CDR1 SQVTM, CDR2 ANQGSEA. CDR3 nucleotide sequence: TGCAGCGGCGACACCCGTCTAACAGGGTATGGCTACACCTTC. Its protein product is CSGDTRLTGYGYTF. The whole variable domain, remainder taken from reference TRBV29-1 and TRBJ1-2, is SAVISQKPSRDICQRGTSLTIQCQVDSQVTMMFWYRQQPGQSLTLIATANQGSEATYESGFVIDKFPISRPNLTFSTLTVSNMSPEDSSIYLCSGDTRLTGYGYTFGSGTRLTVV.

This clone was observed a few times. As DNA, the CDR3 is TGTGCCAGCAGCACTCGGACTAGCGGGGACACCGGGGAGCTGTTTTTT. Translation: CASSTRTSGDTGELFF. The chain joins TRBV9 to TRBJ2-2; 12 bases map to TRBD2. CDR1 is SGDLS and CDR2 is YYNGEE in the germline V gene. The junction had 4 bases not matched to a gene; V was cut back by 4 bases and J by 3 bases. This CDR3 comprises 16 residues.

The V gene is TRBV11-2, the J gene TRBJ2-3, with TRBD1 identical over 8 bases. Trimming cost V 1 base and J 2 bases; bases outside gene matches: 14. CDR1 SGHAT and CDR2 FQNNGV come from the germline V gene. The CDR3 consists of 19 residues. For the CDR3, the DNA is TGTGCCAGCAGCTTAGTCCGGGACAGGTTCAGTTCTTCCACAGATACGCAGTATTTT. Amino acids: CASSLVRDRFSSSTDTQYF.

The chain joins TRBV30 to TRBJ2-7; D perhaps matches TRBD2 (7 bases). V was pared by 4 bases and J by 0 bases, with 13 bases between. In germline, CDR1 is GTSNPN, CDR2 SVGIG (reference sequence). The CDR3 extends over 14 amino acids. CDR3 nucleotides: TGTGCCTGGAACCCGCGGGGGCCCTCCTACGAGCAGTACTTC. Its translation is CAWNPRGPSYEQYF.

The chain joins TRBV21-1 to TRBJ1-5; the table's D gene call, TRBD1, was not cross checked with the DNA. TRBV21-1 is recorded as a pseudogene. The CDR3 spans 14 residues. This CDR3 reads CASSKRGLGQPQHF. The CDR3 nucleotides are TGTGCCAGCAGCAAGAGGGGGCTCGGTCAGCCCCAGCATTTT.

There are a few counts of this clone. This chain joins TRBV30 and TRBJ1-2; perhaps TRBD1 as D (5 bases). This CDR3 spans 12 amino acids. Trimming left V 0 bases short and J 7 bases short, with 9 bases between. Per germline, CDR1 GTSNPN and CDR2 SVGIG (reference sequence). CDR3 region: CAWSVGVGGYTF. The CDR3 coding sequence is TGTGCCTGGAGTGTAGGGGTAGGTGGCTACACCTTC.

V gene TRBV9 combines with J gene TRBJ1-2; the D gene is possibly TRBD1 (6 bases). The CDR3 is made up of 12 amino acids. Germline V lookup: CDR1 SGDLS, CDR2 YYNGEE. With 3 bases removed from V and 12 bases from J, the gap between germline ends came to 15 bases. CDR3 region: CASSGTTGYNTF. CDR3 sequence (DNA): TGTGCCAGCAGCGGCACGACAGGCTACAACACCTTC.

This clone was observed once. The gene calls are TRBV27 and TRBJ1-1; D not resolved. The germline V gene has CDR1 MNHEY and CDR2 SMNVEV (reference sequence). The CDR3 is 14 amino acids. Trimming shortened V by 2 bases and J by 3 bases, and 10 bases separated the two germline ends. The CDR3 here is CASSLIWPYTEAFF. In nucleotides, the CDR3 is TGTGCCAGCAGTTTAATTTGGCCTTACACTGAAGCTTTCTTT.